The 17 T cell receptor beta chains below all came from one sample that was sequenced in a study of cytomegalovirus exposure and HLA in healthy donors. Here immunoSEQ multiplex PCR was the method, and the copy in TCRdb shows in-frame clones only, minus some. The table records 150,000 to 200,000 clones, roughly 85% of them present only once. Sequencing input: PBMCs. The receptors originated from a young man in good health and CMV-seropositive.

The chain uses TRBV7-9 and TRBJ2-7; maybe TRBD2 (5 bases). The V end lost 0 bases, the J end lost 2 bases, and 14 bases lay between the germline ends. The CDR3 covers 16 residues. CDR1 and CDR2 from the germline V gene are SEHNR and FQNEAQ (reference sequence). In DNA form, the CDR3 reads TGTGCCAGCAGCTTAGCTGGACTTGGGCCGGCCTACGAGCAGTACTTC. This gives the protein CASSLAGLGPAYEQYF.

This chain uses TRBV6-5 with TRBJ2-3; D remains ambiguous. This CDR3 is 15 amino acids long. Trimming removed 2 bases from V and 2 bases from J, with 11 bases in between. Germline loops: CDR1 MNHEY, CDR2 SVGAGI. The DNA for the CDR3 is TGTGCCAGCAGTTACGACGGCAGGCACACAGATACGCAGTATTTT. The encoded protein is CASSYDGRHTDTQYF.

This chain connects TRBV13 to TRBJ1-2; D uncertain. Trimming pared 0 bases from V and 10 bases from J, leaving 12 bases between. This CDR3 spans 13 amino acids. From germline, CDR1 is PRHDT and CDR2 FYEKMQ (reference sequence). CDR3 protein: CASSLGLENFYTF. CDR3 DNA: TGTGCCAGCAGCTTAGGTCTAGAGAACTTCTACACCTTC.

The CDR3 sequence: CASSFGGGTYEQYF. In nucleotides, the CDR3 is TGTGCCAGCAGCTTTGGGGGGGGTACCTACGAGCAGTACTTC. The chain carries TRBV11-2 and TRBJ2-7; 7 bases agree with TRBD2. With V trimmed by 3 bases and J by 2 bases, 4 bases remained unmatched. The germline V gene encodes CDR1 SGHAT and CDR2 FQNNGV. CDR3 length: 14 residues.

CDR3 protein: CASSGTGTGPIYGYTF. The CDR3 coding sequence is TGTGCCAGCAGCGGAACCGGGACAGGGCCAATCTATGGCTACACCTTC. The chain uses TRBV5-4 and TRBJ1-2; 9 positions match TRBD1. CDR1 SGHNT and CDR2 YYREEE come from the germline V gene (reference sequence). The ends lost 4 bases at V and 4 bases at J; junction bases unmatched: 11. This CDR3 comprises 16 residues.

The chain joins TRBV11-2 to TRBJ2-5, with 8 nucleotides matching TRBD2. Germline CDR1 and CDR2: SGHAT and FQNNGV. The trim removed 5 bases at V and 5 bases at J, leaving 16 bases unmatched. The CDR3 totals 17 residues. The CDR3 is CASSSRWHAGGPETQYF. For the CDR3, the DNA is TGTGCCAGCAGCAGTAGGTGGCACGCGGGGGGACCGGAGACCCAGTACTTC.

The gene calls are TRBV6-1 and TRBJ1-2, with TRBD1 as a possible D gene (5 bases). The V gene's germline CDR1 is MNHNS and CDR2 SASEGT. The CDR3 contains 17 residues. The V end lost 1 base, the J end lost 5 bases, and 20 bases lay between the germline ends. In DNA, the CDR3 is TGTGCCAGCAGTGAAGGGTACTCCGACAGACTTGATTATGGCTACACCTTC. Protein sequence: CASSEGYSDRLDYGYTF.

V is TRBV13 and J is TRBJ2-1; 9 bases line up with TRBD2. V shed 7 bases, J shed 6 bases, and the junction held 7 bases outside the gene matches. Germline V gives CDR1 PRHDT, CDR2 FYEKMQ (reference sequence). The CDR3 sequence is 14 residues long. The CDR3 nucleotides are TGTGCCAGCATCGGGTGGCGGGAGGGCAATGAGCAGTTCTTC. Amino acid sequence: CASIGWREGNEQFF.

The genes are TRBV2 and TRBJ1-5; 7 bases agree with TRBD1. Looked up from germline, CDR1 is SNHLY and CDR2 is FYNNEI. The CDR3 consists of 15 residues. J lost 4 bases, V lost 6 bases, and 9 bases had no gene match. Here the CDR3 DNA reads TGTGCCAGCAGGTTTGACAGGGCCCCTAATCAGCCCCAGCATTTT. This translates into CASRFDRAPNQPQHF.

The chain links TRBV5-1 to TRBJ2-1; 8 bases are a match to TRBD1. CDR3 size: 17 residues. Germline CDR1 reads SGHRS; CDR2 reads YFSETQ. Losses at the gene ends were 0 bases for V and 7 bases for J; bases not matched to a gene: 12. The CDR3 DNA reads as TGCGCCAGCAGCTTGGCCCGAGACAGGGGACCACAGAATGAGCAGTTCTTC. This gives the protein CASSLARDRGPQNEQFF.

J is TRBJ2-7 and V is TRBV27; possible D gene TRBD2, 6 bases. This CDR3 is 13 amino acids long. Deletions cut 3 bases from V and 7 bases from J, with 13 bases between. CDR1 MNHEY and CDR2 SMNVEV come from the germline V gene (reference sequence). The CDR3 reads CASSLRGRREQYF. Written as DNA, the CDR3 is TGTGCCAGCAGTTTGCGGGGACGTAGAGAGCAGTACTTC.

CDR3 protein: CASSGREGNPYEQYF. CDR3 bases: TGTGCCAGCAGTGGCCGGGAGGGGAACCCCTACGAGCAGTACTTC. The chain combines TRBV6-1 with TRBJ2-7, with 8 positions matching TRBD2. CDR3 length: 15 residues. V trimming: 4 bases; J trimming: 2 bases; junction bases outside the gene matches: 7. Germline CDR1 reads MNHNS; CDR2 reads SASEGT.

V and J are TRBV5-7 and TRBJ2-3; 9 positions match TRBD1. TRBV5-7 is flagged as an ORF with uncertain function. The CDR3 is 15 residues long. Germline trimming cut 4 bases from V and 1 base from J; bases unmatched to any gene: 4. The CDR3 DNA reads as TGTGCCAGCAGCCCGGGACAGGGAGGCACAGATACGCAGTATTTT. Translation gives CASSPGQGGTDTQYF.

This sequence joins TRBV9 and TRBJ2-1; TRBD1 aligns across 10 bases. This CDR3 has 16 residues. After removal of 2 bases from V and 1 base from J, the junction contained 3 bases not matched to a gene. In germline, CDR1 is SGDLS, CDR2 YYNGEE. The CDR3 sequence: CASSVDRGLSYNEQFF. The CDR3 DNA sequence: TGTGCCAGCAGCGTTGACAGGGGGCTTTCCTACAATGAGCAGTTCTTC.

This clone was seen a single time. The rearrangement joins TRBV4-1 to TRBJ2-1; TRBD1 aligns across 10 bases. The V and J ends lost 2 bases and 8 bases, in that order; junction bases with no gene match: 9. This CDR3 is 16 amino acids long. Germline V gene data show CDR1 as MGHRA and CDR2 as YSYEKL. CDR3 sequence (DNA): TGCGCCAGCAGCCAATCAAGGACAGGGGGGTCCGATGAGCAGTTCTTC. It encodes CASSQSRTGGSDEQFF.

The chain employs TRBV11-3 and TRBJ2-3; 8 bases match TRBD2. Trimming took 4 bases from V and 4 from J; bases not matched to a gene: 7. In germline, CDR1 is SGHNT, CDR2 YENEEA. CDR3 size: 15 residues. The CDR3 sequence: CASSSAGESPDTQYF. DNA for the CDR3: TGTGCCAGCAGCTCAGCGGGAGAGTCTCCAGATACGCAGTATTTT.

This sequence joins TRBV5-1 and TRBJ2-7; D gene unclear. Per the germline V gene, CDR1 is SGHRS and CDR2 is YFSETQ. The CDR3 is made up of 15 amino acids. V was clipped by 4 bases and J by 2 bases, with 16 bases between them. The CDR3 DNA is TGCGCCAGCAGCCTTGTGACATCTACGGCCTACGAGCAGTACTTC. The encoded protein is CASSLVTSTAYEQYF.